The sequence of this TCR beta chain was determined in a study of cytomegalovirus exposure and HLA in healthy donors. Study-level background: Within the Caucasian-associated ancestry cluster were 65% to 85% of the approximately 400 genotyped donors.

V lost 2 bases to trimming and J lost 3 bases; unmatched junction nucleotides: 4. The CDR3 runs to 15 residues. Germline V gives CDR1 SGHTA, CDR2 FQGNSA. PCR used 60 Vbeta primers and 13 Jbeta primers. Clones were read by immunoSEQ multiplex PCR, and TCRdb kept only the in-frame ones, dropping some. The top ten clones hold roughly 3% of a sample with more than 80,000 clones, roughly four fifths of them seen once. Sequencing was carried out using PBMCs. This receptor was obtained from a male donor in good health and CMV-seropositive. The rearrangement joins TRBV7-2 to TRBJ2-7; 10 nucleotides align to TRBD2. The CDR3 region is CASSLSGGALYEQYF. The CDR3 region has the DNA TGTGCCAGCAGCTTAAGCGGGGGGGCCCTCTACGAGCAGTACTTC.